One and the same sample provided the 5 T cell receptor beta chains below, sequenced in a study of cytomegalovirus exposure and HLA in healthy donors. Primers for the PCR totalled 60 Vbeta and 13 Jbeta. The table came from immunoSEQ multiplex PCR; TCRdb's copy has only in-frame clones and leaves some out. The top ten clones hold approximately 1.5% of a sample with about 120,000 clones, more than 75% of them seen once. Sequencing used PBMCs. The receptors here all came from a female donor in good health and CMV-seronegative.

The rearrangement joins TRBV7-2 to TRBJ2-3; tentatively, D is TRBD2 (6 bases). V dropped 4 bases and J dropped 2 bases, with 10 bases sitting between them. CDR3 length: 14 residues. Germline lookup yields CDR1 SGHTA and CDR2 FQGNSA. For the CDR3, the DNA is TGTGCCAGCAGCTCGGCGGGATACACAGATACGCAGTATTTT. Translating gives CASSSAGYTDTQYF.

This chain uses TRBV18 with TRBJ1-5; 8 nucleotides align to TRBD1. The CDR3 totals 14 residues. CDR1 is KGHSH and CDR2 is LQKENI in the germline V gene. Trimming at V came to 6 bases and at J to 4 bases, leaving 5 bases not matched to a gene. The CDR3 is CASSPQGANQPQHF. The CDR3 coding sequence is TGTGCCAGCTCCCCGCAGGGGGCGAATCAGCCCCAGCATTTT.

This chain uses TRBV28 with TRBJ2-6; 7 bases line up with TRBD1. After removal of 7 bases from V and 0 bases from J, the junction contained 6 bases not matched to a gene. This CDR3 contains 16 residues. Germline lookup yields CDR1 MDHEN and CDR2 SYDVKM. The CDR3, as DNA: TGTGCCAGCATCCCAGGGGGAATCTCTGGGGCCAACGTCCTGACTTTC. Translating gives CASIPGGISGANVLTF.

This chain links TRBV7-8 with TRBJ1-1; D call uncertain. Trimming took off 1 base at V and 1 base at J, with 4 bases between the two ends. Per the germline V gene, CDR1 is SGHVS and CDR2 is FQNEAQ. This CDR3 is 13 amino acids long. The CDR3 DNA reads TGTGCCAGCAGCTTAGAGCAGAACACTGAAGCTTTCTTT. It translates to CASSLEQNTEAFF. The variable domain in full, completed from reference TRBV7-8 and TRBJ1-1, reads GAGVSQSPRYKVAKRGQDVALRCDPISGHVSLFWYQQALGQGPEFLTYFQNEAQLDKSGLPSDRFFAERPEGSVSTLKIQRTQQEDSAVYLCASSLEQNTEAFFGQGTRLTVV.

The CDR3 DNA reads as TGTGCCAGCACTGAGACAGGGTCCCACAATGAGCAGTTCTTC. Translating gives CASTETGSHNEQFF. This chain joins TRBV28 and TRBJ2-1; the match to TRBD1 covers 7 bases. The CDR3 has 14 amino acids. The junction had 8 bases not matched to a gene; V was cut back by 7 bases and J by 5 bases. CDR1 and CDR2 (germline): MDHEN, SYDVKM.